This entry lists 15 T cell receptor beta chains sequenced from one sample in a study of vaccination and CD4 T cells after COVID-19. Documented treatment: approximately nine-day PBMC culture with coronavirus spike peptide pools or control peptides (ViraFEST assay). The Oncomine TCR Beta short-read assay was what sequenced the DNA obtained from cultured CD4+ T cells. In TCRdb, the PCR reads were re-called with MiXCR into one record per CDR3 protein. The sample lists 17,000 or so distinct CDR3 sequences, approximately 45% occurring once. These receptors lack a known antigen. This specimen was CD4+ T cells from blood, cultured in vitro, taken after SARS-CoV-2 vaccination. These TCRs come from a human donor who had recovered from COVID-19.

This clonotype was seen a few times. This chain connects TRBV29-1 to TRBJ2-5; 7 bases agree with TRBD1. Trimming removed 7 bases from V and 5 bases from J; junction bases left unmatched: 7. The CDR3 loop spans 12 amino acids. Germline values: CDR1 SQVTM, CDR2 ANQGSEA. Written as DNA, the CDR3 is TGCAGCGAGTCACAGGGGACCGAGACCCAGTACTTC. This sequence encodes CSESQGTETQYF.

The CDR3 DNA follows: TGTGCCAGAAGCTTAACCGGGACAGGGCGTAATGAAAAACTGTTTTTT. Protein product: CARSLTGTGRNEKLFF. V gene TRBV5-3 combines with J gene TRBJ1-4; TRBD1 matches 9 bases. TRBV5-3 is an open reading frame whose function is uncertain. V lost 2 bases and J lost 4; bases outside the gene matches: 6. The CDR3 spans 16 residues.

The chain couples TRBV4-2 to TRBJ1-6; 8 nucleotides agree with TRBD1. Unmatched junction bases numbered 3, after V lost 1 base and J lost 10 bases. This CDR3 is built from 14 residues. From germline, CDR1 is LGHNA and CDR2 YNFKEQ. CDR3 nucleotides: TGTGCCAGCAGCCAAGGGACAGGGAGGTCACCCCTCCACTTT. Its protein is CASSQGTGRSPLHF.

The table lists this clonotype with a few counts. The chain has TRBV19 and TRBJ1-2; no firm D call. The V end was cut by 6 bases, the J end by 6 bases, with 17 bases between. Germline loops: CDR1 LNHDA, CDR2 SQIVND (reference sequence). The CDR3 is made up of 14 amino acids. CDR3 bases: TGTGCCAGTAGCCCGGGCGTAGTTGGCGATGGCTACACCTTC. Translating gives CASSPGVVGDGYTF.

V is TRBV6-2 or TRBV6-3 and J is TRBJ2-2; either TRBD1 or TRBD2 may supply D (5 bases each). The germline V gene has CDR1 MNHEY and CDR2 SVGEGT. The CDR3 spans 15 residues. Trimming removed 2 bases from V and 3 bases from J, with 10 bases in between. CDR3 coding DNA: TGTGCCAGCAGTTACGGGTTGGGGGACACCGGGGAGCTGTTTTTT. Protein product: CASSYGLGDTGELFF.

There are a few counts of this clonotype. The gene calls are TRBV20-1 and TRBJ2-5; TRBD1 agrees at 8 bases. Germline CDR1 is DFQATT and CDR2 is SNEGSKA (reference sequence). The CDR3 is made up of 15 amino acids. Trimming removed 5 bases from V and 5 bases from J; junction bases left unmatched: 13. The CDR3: CSAGQGDRSAETQYF. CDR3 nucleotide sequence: TGCAGTGCTGGACAGGGAGATCGGTCGGCGGAGACCCAGTACTTC.

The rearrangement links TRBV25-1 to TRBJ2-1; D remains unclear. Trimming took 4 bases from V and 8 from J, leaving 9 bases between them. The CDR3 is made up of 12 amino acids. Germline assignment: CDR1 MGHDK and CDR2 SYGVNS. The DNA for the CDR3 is TGTGCCAGCAGTGTACTCATCCATGAGCAGTTCTTC. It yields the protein CASSVLIHEQFF.

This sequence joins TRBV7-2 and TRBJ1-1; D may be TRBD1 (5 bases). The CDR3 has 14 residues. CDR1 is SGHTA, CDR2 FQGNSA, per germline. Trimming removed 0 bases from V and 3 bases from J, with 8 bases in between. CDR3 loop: CASSLAGRDTEAFF. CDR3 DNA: TGTGCCAGCAGCTTAGCCGGCAGGGACACTGAAGCTTTCTTT. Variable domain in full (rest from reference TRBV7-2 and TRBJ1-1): GAGVSQSPSNKVTEKGKDVELRCDPISGHTALYWYRQSLGQGLEFLIYFQGNSAPDKSGLPSDRFSAERTGGSVSTLTIQRTQQEDSAVYLCASSLAGRDTEAFFGQGTRLTVV.

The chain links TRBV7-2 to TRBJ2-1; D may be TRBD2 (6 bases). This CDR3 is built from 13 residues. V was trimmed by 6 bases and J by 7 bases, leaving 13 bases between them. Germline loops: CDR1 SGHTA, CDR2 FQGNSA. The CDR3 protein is CASRLGGGNEQFF. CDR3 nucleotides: TGTGCCAGCAGACTAGGTGGAGGGAATGAGCAGTTCTTC.

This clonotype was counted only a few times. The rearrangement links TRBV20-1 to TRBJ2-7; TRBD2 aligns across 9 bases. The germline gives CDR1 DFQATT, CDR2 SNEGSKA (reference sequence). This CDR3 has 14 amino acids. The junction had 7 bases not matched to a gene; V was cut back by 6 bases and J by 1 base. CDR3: CSAYGTSRSYEQYF. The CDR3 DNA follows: TGCAGTGCCTATGGGACTAGCAGGTCCTACGAGCAGTACTTC.

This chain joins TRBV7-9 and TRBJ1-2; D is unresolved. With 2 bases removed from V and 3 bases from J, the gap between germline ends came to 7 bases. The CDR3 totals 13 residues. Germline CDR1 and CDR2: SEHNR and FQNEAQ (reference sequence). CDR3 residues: CASSLIVDYGYTF. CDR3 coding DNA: TGTGCCAGCAGCTTAATTGTGGACTATGGCTACACCTTC.

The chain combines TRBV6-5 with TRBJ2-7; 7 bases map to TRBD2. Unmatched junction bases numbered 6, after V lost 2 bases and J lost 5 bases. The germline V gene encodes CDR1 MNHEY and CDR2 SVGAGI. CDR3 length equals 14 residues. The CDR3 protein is CASSYLREKDEQYF. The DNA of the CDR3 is TGTGCCAGCAGTTACCTGCGGGAGAAGGACGAGCAGTACTTC.

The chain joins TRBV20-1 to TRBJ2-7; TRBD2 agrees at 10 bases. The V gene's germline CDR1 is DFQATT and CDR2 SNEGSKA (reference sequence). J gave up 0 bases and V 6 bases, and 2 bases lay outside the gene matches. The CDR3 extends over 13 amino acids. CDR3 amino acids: CSALAGASYEQYF. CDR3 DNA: TGCAGTGCCCTAGCGGGAGCCTCCTACGAGCAGTACTTC.

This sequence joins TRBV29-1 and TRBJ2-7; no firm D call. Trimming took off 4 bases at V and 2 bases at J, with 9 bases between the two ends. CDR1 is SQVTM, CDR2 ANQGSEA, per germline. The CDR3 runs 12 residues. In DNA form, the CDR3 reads TGCAGCGTTGCGTACAGCGCCTACGAGCAGTACTTC. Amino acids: CSVAYSAYEQYF.

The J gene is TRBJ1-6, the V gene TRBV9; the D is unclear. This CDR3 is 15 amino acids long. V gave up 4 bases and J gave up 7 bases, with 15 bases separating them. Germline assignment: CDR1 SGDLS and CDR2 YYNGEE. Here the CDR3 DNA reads TGTGCCAGCAGCACGAGAAGAAAGGAAAATTCACCCCTCCACTTT. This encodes CASSTRRKENSPLHF.